These 5 T cell receptor beta chains were all obtained from the same sample, sequenced in a study of T cell responses to AZD1222 COVID-19 vaccine. TCRdb's table, derived via immunoSEQ multiplex PCR, lists solely in-frame clones and lacks some. The sample has fewer than 110,000 clones; roughly 90% are singletons. Sequences were derived from peripheral blood, sampled 28 days after the second AZD1222 dose. All receptors come from an adult who received the AZD1222 COVID-19 vaccine.

The chain employs TRBV19 and TRBJ2-1; D may be TRBD2 (5 bases). This CDR3 is 14 amino acids long. The V end lost 4 bases, the J end lost 2 bases, and 9 bases lay between the germline ends. Looked up from germline, CDR1 is LNHDA and CDR2 is SQIVND (reference sequence). CDR3 amino acids: CASSNGLAYNEQFF. CDR3 sequence (DNA): TGTGCCAGTAGTAACGGACTTGCCTACAATGAGCAGTTCTTC.

The chain is built from TRBV4-1 and TRBJ1-4, with D uncertain. The CDR3 has 13 residues. Germline CDR1 MGHRA, CDR2 YSYEKL. Trimming cost V 5 bases and J 5 bases, with 9 bases left between them. The chain's CDR3 is CASSSAANEKLFF. The DNA of the CDR3 is TGCGCCAGCAGCTCCGCGGCCAATGAAAAACTGTTTTTT.

The rearrangement joins TRBV6-2 or TRBV6-3 to TRBJ1-6; no definite D call. Deletions cut 2 bases from V and 8 bases from J, with 7 bases between. CDR3 length: 13 amino acids. CDR1 is MNHEY and CDR2 is SVGEGT in the germline V gene. CDR3 nucleotides: TGTGCCAGCAGTTACAGGGTCGATTCACCCCTCCACTTT. This gives the protein CASSYRVDSPLHF.

V usage is TRBV11-2 and J usage is TRBJ2-7, with no clear D. Germline V CDR1 and CDR2: SGHAT, FQNNGV. CDR3 size: 14 residues. Trimming took 1 base from V and 2 from J, leaving 9 bases between them. As DNA, the CDR3 is TGTGCCAGCAGCTTAGCCTCGAAGCCCTACGAGCAGTACTTC. This encodes CASSLASKPYEQYF.

This clone was counted once. The chain has TRBV2 and TRBJ2-1; 14 bases map to TRBD2. V was pared by 4 bases and J by 12 bases, with 8 bases of the junction left unmatched. The CDR3 is 15 residues long. Germline assignment: CDR1 SNHLY and CDR2 FYNNEI. The CDR3 DNA reads TGTGCCAGCAGTGTGCCCCTTGGGACTAGCGGGAGGCAGTTCTTC. This sequence encodes CASSVPLGTSGRQFF. Complete variable domain (other parts from reference TRBV2 and TRBJ2-1): EPEVTQTPSHQVTQMGQEVILRCVPISNHLYFYWYRQILGQKVEFLVSFYNNEISEKSEIFDDQFSVERPDGSNFTLKIRSTKLEDSAMYFCASSVPLGTSGRQFFGPGTRLTVL.